The 28 T cell receptor beta chains below come from one sample, sequenced in a study of shared clonotypes between healthy human individuals. The data were produced by immunoSEQ multiplex PCR, yet TCRdb's version contains in-frame clones alone and is incomplete. The sample includes some 2 million clones, over 85% seen only once; the top ten take roughly 1%. Naivety among CD8 cells was defined by CD45RO negativity and positive CCR7 selection, thereby excluding terminally differentiated effector memory CD45RA+ cells. Specimen: naive CD8+ T cells sorted from blood. The origin of the receptors is a man younger than 35 in good health.

Only one count was recorded for this clone. The chain couples TRBV30 to TRBJ1-4, with TRBD1 as a possible D gene (6 bases). Trimming took off 5 bases at V and 7 bases at J, with 17 bases between the two ends. Looked up from germline, CDR1 is GTSNPN and CDR2 is SVGIG (reference sequence). The CDR3 extends over 14 amino acids. Here the CDR3 reads CAWSGGAGREKLFF. The CDR3 DNA sequence: TGTGCCTGGTCCGGGGGCGCCGGGCGTGAAAAACTGTTTTTT.

As for this clone: This same CDR3 is encoded by further DNA sequences in the sample. The chain links TRBV4-3 to TRBJ1-5; D gene ambiguous. V gave up 0 bases and J gave up 0 bases, with 6 bases separating them. CDR1 is LGHNA and CDR2 is YSLEER in the germline V gene. This CDR3 spans 15 amino acids. The CDR3 sequence: CASSQDRNSNQPQHF. In nucleotides, the CDR3 is TGCGCCAGCAGCCAAGATCGTAATAGCAATCAGCCCCAGCATTTT.

The chain combines TRBV9 with TRBJ1-2, with D maybe TRBD1 (6 bases). CDR1 and CDR2 (germline): SGDLS, YYNGEE. Trimming shortened V by 2 bases and J by 2 bases, and 10 bases separated the two germline ends. This CDR3 is built from 14 residues. CDR3 sequence (DNA): TGTGCCAGCAGCGTGCTGGGGGCGAACTATGGCTACACCTTC. Its translation: CASSVLGANYGYTF.

The rearrangement uses TRBV28 and TRBJ1-4, with a weak D call TRBD1 (6 bases). The V end lost 3 bases, the J end lost 7 bases, and 12 bases lay between the germline ends. The CDR3 has 14 amino acids. Germline V CDR1 and CDR2: MDHEN, SYDVKM. The CDR3 DNA sequence: TGTGCCAGCAGTTTGCAGGGGTGGTTTGAAAAACTGTTTTTT. This translates into CASSLQGWFEKLFF.

Concerning this clone: The sample contains more than one DNA sequence encoding this CDR3. The chain carries TRBV7-2 and TRBJ2-7; a possible D gene is TRBD2 (5 bases). The CDR3 has 13 residues. V was trimmed by 0 bases and J by 3 bases, leaving 6 bases between them. The germline V gene encodes CDR1 SGHTA and CDR2 FQGNSA. The CDR3 reads CASSLAGSYEQYF. In DNA, the CDR3 is TGTGCCAGCAGCTTAGCGGGGAGCTACGAGCAGTACTTC.

The chain has TRBV6-1 and TRBJ2-2, with D uncertain. V was clipped by 4 bases and J by 3 bases, with 6 bases between them. The CDR3 totals 13 residues. CDR1 and CDR2 from the germline V gene are MNHNS and SASEGT. The CDR3 DNA reads as TGTGCCAGCAGTGGGGAAGACACCGGGGAGCTGTTTTTT. It codes for CASSGEDTGELFF.

This chain uses TRBV7-2 with TRBJ1-4; D uncertain. Trimming took off 5 bases at V and 8 bases at J, with 12 bases between the two ends. This CDR3 has 13 amino acids. Germline CDR1 is SGHTA and CDR2 is FQGNSA. DNA of the CDR3: TGTGCCAGCAGCACTGGACTGTGGGAAAAACTGTTTTTT. Its translation: CASSTGLWEKLFF.

J is TRBJ2-3 and V is TRBV5-1; 7 bases align to TRBD1. The CDR3 consists of 15 residues. The trim removed 8 bases at V and 0 bases at J, leaving 9 bases unmatched. Per germline, CDR1 SGHRS and CDR2 YFSETQ. CDR3 coding DNA: TGCGCCAGTCAACCGGGACAGTGGAGCACAGATACGCAGTATTTT. This gives the protein CASQPGQWSTDTQYF.

This chain links TRBV21-1 with TRBJ2-7; TRBD2, the D gene given by the table, was not confirmed from the DNA. TRBV21-1 is tagged as a pseudogene. The CDR3 spans 14 residues. CDR3 bases: TGTGCCAGCAGCAGACCTAGCGGGGATTACGAGCAGTACTTC. Translated, it gives CASSRPSGDYEQYF.

The V and J genes are TRBV7-9 and TRBJ1-1; D uncertain. Germline CDR1 reads SEHNR; CDR2 reads FQNEAQ (reference sequence). The CDR3 spans 16 residues. V was pared by 1 base and J by 3 bases, with 15 bases between. Here the CDR3 reads CASSLGPTFLDTEAFF. CDR3 DNA: TGTGCCAGCAGCTTAGGTCCCACTTTTTTGGACACTGAAGCTTTCTTT.

V and J are TRBV7-9 and TRBJ2-1; weak D call: TRBD1 (7 bases). V was clipped by 5 bases and J by 6 bases, with 17 bases between them. The germline V gene encodes CDR1 SEHNR and CDR2 FQNEAQ (reference sequence). The CDR3 extends over 15 amino acids. The CDR3 spells CASSDDREDPNEQFF. For the CDR3, the DNA is TGTGCCAGCAGCGATGACAGGGAGGACCCCAATGAGCAGTTCTTC.

This rearrangement joins TRBV4-2 to TRBJ2-1; D is uncertain. Trimming removed 4 bases at V and 4 bases at J, with 8 bases between. CDR3 size: 13 residues. Germline V gene sequence: CDR1 LGHNA, CDR2 YNFKEQ. CDR3 DNA: TGTGCCAGCAGCCCAACCCTGTACAATGAGCAGTTCTTC. The encoded protein is CASSPTLYNEQFF.

The table lists this clone with a count of one. The chain links TRBV11-3 to TRBJ2-3; tentative D call: TRBD2 (6 bases). The germline V gene encodes CDR1 SGHNT and CDR2 YENEEA. This CDR3 is built from 16 residues. V lost 5 bases and J lost 0, with 15 bases in between. DNA for the CDR3: TGTGCCAGCAGCCCAGCTGGGAGCGGGAGCACAGATACGCAGTATTTT. Translated, it gives CASSPAGSGSTDTQYF.

This clone was detected only once. The chain carries TRBV30 and TRBJ1-1; D remains ambiguous. Germline values: CDR1 GTSNPN, CDR2 SVGIG (reference sequence). The V gene lost 3 bases and the J gene lost 5 bases, with 10 bases spanning the gap. This CDR3 is built from 12 residues. The CDR3 sequence is CAWSPSYTEAFF. As DNA, the CDR3 is TGTGCCTGGAGCCCTTCCTATACTGAAGCTTTCTTT.

The rearrangement uses TRBV19 and TRBJ2-7, with a weak D call TRBD1 (5 bases). Trimming removed 5 bases from V and 1 base from J, with 18 bases in between. Looked up from germline, CDR1 is LNHDA and CDR2 is SQIVND (reference sequence). The CDR3 spans 16 residues. CDR3 residues: CASSYRETAYSYEQYF. CDR3 nucleotides: TGTGCCAGTAGTTACAGAGAGACAGCTTATTCCTACGAGCAGTACTTC.

This sequence joins TRBV30 and TRBJ1-1; no reliable D call. CDR3 length: 13 residues. Germline V gene data show CDR1 as GTSNPN and CDR2 as SVGIG (reference sequence). V shed 0 bases and J shed 1 base, with 6 bases lying between them. The CDR3 spells CAWSVNENTEAFF. CDR3 in DNA: TGTGCCTGGAGTGTCAACGAGAACACTGAAGCTTTCTTT.

The J gene is TRBJ1-3, the V gene TRBV6-4, with D uncertain. V shed 6 bases and J shed 5 bases, with 17 bases lying between them. Per germline, CDR1 MRHNA and CDR2 SNTAGT. The CDR3 totals 15 residues. The CDR3 nucleotides are TGTGCCAGCAGAGTCGGGGAGAGGGCGAGAAACACCATATATTTT. This gives the protein CASRVGERARNTIYF.

The V gene is TRBV9, the J gene TRBJ1-3; D gene ambiguous. With 4 bases removed from V and 1 base from J, the gap between germline ends came to 9 bases. This CDR3 contains 14 residues. In germline, CDR1 is SGDLS, CDR2 YYNGEE. The CDR3 nucleotides read TGTGCCAGCAGCCCGGATGCTTCTGGAAACACCATATATTTT. Amino acid sequence: CASSPDASGNTIYF. The full variable domain, completed using reference TRBV9 and TRBJ1-3, is DSGVTQTPKHLITATGQRVTLRCSPRSGDLSVYWYQQSLDQGLQFLIQYYNGEERAKGNILERFSAQQFPDLHSELNLSSLELGDSALYFCASSPDASGNTIYFGEGSWLTVV.

CDR3 sequence reads: CASSQEEGLAGELFF. In DNA form, the CDR3 reads TGCGCCAGCAGCCAAGAGGAGGGGCTCGCCGGGGAGCTGTTTTTT. This rearrangement joins TRBV4-1 to TRBJ2-2, with D tentatively TRBD2 (6 bases). CDR1 MGHRA and CDR2 YSYEKL come from the germline V gene. V was cut by 0 bases and J by 6 bases, with 11 bases left in between. This CDR3 is built from 15 residues.

The J gene is TRBJ2-3, the V gene TRBV4-1, with 9 bases that match TRBD2. There are 17 residues in the CDR3. The J segment lost 5 bases and the V segment lost 0 bases, leaving 9 bases of the junction unmatched. Per germline, CDR1 MGHRA and CDR2 YSYEKL. The CDR3 spells CASSQDPASGVLDTQYF. The CDR3 nucleotides read TGCGCCAGCAGCCAAGATCCGGCTAGCGGGGTTTTAGATACGCAGTATTTT.

This clone was detected once. This chain connects TRBV4-1 to TRBJ2-7, with D maybe TRBD2 (6 bases). This CDR3 has 16 amino acids. V lost 0 bases and J lost 0, with 12 bases in between. Germline V lookup: CDR1 MGHRA, CDR2 YSYEKL. The CDR3, as DNA: TGCGCCAGCAGCCAAGATCGGGCGGGGTTCTCCTACGAGCAGTACTTC. Protein product: CASSQDRAGFSYEQYF.

The rearrangement links TRBV9 to TRBJ2-7; TRBD1 agrees at 12 bases. The CDR3 extends over 16 amino acids. Per germline, CDR1 SGDLS and CDR2 YYNGEE. The V segment lost 4 bases and the J segment 5 bases; nucleotides outside the gene matches: 10. This CDR3 is CASSFRTGTGGDEQYF. The DNA for the CDR3 is TGTGCCAGCAGCTTCCGAACCGGGACAGGGGGCGACGAGCAGTACTTC.

The rearrangement uses TRBV28 and TRBJ2-7; 11 nucleotides agree with TRBD1. Germline-derived CDR1 and CDR2 are MDHEN and SYDVKM. CDR3 length equals 17 residues. Losses at the gene ends were 2 bases for V and 6 bases for J; bases not matched to a gene: 12. CDR3 sequence (DNA): TGTGCCAGCAGTTTAACGGTTGTCGGGACAGGGGGGATCGAGCAGTACTTC. Residues: CASSLTVVGTGGIEQYF.

V is TRBV7-9 and J is TRBJ2-1; a possible D gene is TRBD1 (6 bases). V lost 5 bases and J 3 bases, leaving 14 bases between the germline ends. The germline gives CDR1 SEHNR, CDR2 FQNEAQ (reference sequence). The CDR3 extends over 15 amino acids. CDR3 bases: TGTGCCAGCAGCCTACAGGGAAGTGGCTACAATGAGCAGTTCTTC. The encoded protein is CASSLQGSGYNEQFF.

The V and J genes are TRBV4-1 and TRBJ2-7, with D maybe TRBD2 (5 bases). Trimming pared 1 base from V and 3 bases from J, leaving 10 bases between. Germline V gives CDR1 MGHRA, CDR2 YSYEKL. This CDR3 spans 14 amino acids. Written as DNA, the CDR3 is TGCGCCAGCAGCCAAGTATTTCGGGACTACGAGCAGTACTTC. The encoded protein is CASSQVFRDYEQYF.

The V call is TRBV19, the J call TRBJ2-7; 13 nucleotides agree with TRBD2. Per the germline V gene, CDR1 is LNHDA and CDR2 is SQIVND (reference sequence). J gave up 7 bases and V 5 bases, and 11 bases lay outside the gene matches. The CDR3 has 16 residues. The CDR3 spells CASSPGTSGVFLEQYF. As DNA, the CDR3 is TGTGCCAGTAGTCCTGGGACTAGCGGGGTCTTTTTGGAGCAGTACTTC.

The count of this clone is one. The CDR3 here is CASSLIPFYEQYF. The CDR3 region has the DNA TGTGCCAGCAGCTTAATTCCCTTCTACGAGCAGTACTTC. The rearrangement joins TRBV7-9 to TRBJ2-7; the D is unclear. V gave up 2 bases and J gave up 3 bases, with 8 bases separating them. This CDR3 has 13 amino acids. Per the germline V gene, CDR1 is SEHNR and CDR2 is FQNEAQ (reference sequence). The whole variable domain, remainder taken from reference TRBV7-9 and TRBJ2-7, is DTGVSQNPRHKITKRGQNVTFRCDPISEHNRLYWYRQTLGQGPEFLTYFQNEAQLEKSRLLSDRFSAERPKGSFSTLEIQRTEQGDSAMYLCASSLIPFYEQYFGPGTRLTVT.

This rearrangement joins TRBV9 to TRBJ2-3; 10 bases line up with TRBD2. Germline V gene data show CDR1 as SGDLS and CDR2 as YYNGEE. The V and J ends lost 7 bases and 4 bases, in that order; junction bases with no gene match: 9. The CDR3 has 15 amino acids. CDR3 region: CASESGRATSDTQYF. As DNA, the CDR3 is TGTGCCAGCGAGAGCGGGAGGGCAACCTCAGATACGCAGTATTTT. Filled out from reference TRBV9 and TRBJ2-3, the complete variable domain reads DSGVTQTPKHLITATGQRVTLRCSPRSGDLSVYWYQQSLDQGLQFLIQYYNGEERAKGNILERFSAQQFPDLHSELNLSSLELGDSALYFCASESGRATSDTQYFGPGTRLTVL.